A single sample is the source of the 10 T cell receptor beta chains below, sequenced in a study of immune cell composition in non-small cell lung cancer. The repertoire was sequenced with immunoSEQ multiplex PCR; TCRdb's copy has only in-frame clones and lacks some. This table holds about 11,000 clones, around 60% found once. The specimen sequenced was lung tumor tissue. The receptors here all came from a human donor with non-small cell lung cancer.

The gene calls are TRBV6-1 and TRBJ2-7; TRBD1 matches 7 bases. V shed 4 bases and J 4 bases; nucleotides not matched to a gene: 4. Germline values: CDR1 MNHNS, CDR2 SASEGT. CDR3 length: 13 amino acids. The CDR3 region has the DNA TGTGCCAGCAGTGTCACAGGGGTTTACGAGCAGTACTTC. As protein: CASSVTGVYEQYF.

The rearrangement uses TRBV29-1 and TRBJ2-5, with D possibly TRBD1 on 6 matching bases. In germline, CDR1 is SQVTM, CDR2 ANQGSEA. V lost 4 bases to trimming and J lost 4 bases, with 7 bases between them. CDR3 length: 11 amino acids. CDR3 in amino acids: CSVARGETQYF. DNA of the CDR3: TGCAGCGTTGCCAGGGGAGAGACCCAGTACTTC. The variable domain in full, with the rest retrieved from reference TRBV29-1 and TRBJ2-5, is SAVISQKPSRDICQRGTSLTIQCQVDSQVTMMFWYRQQPGQSLTLIATANQGSEATYESGFVIDKFPISRPNLTFSTLTVSNMSPEDSSIYLCSVARGETQYFGPGTRLLVL.

The J gene is TRBJ2-5, the V gene TRBV5-1, with 8 bases matching TRBD1. The CDR3 covers 13 residues. CDR1 is SGHRS, CDR2 YFSETQ, per germline. V lost 4 bases, J lost 1 base, and 0 bases stayed unmatched. The CDR3 loop reads CASSGTGQETQYF. In DNA, the CDR3 is TGCGCCAGCAGCGGGACAGGCCAAGAGACCCAGTACTTC.

The chain's CDR3 is CASSSQGRRTDTQYF. In DNA form, the CDR3 reads TGTGCCAGCAGTTCACAGGGGAGGCGCACAGATACGCAGTATTTT. The chain uses TRBV27 and TRBJ2-3, with D possibly matching TRBD1 (7 bases). This CDR3 is 15 amino acids long. Germline V gene sequence: CDR1 MNHEY, CDR2 SMNVEV (reference sequence). V was trimmed by 4 bases and J by 1 base, leaving 12 bases between them.

By share, this clone ranks as medium-sized. The V call is TRBV6-1, the J call TRBJ2-3, with TRBD2 identical over 7 bases. In germline, CDR1 is MNHNS, CDR2 SASEGT. The CDR3 is 17 amino acids. J was trimmed by 2 bases and V by 3 bases; bases with no gene match: 11. The CDR3 protein is CASSENIAGRNTDTQYF. In DNA form, the CDR3 reads TGTGCCAGCAGTGAGAATATAGCGGGTCGCAACACAGATACGCAGTATTTT.

This clone appeared a single time. The chain combines TRBV11-3 with TRBJ2-1; 7 nucleotides line up with TRBD2. This CDR3 is built from 14 residues. J lost 10 bases, V lost 0 bases, and 6 bases had no gene match. The germline V gene encodes CDR1 SGHNT and CDR2 YENEEA. Here the CDR3 reads CASSLEAASGEQFF. In nucleotides, the CDR3 is TGTGCCAGCAGCTTAGAGGCGGCTAGCGGCGAGCAGTTCTTC.

This clone was seen only a few times. The V gene is TRBV9, the J gene TRBJ2-3; 10 bases match TRBD2. Germline V gene lookup returns CDR1 SGDLS and CDR2 YYNGEE. This CDR3 contains 18 residues. V was clipped by 4 bases and J by 0 bases; unmatched bases: 11. CDR3 loop: CASSPLLTSGLSTDTQYF. For the CDR3, the DNA is TGTGCCAGCAGCCCTCTTTTGACTAGCGGGCTAAGCACAGATACGCAGTATTTT.

This chain uses TRBV7-2 with TRBJ2-1; D is possibly TRBD2 (6 bases). Germline V gene sequence: CDR1 SGHTA, CDR2 FQGNSA. V was clipped by 4 bases and J by 4 bases, with 11 bases between them. The length of the CDR3 is 14 residues. The chain's CDR3 is CASSSRDFYNEQFF. The CDR3 DNA follows: TGTGCCAGCAGCTCCCGGGACTTTTACAATGAGCAGTTCTTC.

This clone was observed a few times. The V and J genes are TRBV2 and TRBJ1-5, with D maybe TRBD1 (6 bases). Germline values: CDR1 SNHLY, CDR2 FYNNEI. CDR3 length: 15 residues. Trimming cost V 6 bases and J 1 base, with 13 bases left between them. CDR3 protein: CASSKRTESNQPQHF. DNA of the CDR3: TGTGCCAGCAGCAAACGGACAGAGAGCAATCAGCCCCAGCATTTT.

This clone has just a few counts. V is TRBV7-8 and J is TRBJ1-3, with 7 nucleotides matching TRBD1. V shed 3 bases, J shed 0 bases, and the junction held 2 bases outside the gene matches. The CDR3 covers 15 residues. Germline V lookup: CDR1 SGHVS, CDR2 FQNEAQ. In nucleotides, the CDR3 is TGTGCCAGCAGCTTCCGGACAGGCTCTGGAAACACCATATATTTT. Protein product: CASSFRTGSGNTIYF.